These 30 T cell receptor beta chains were sequenced from one sample in a study of blood T cells in healthy people across ages. Together with a sample-barcoded 5' primer, a J-beta primer mix was included in a second PCR lasting about 6 to 11 cycles. TCRdb itself ran the 5' RACE reads through MiXCR, one entry per CDR3 protein. The sample carries 580,000 or so distinct CDR3 sequences, roughly 48% recorded once. Material for sequencing was blood. The origin of the receptors is an elderly man in good health.

The CDR3 loop is CASRDSRGQSGANVLTF. The CDR3 DNA reads as TGTGCCAGCCGAGACTCCAGGGGACAGTCCGGGGCCAACGTCCTGACTTTC. The chain joins TRBV19 to TRBJ2-6; 7 positions agree with TRBD1. Unmatched junction bases numbered 15, after V lost 9 bases and J lost 4 bases. The CDR3 totals 17 residues. The germline gives CDR1 LNHDA, CDR2 SQIVND (reference sequence).

This rearrangement joins TRBV7-2 to TRBJ2-1; tentatively, D is TRBD1 or TRBD2 (5 bases each). The CDR3 length is 14 residues. The V gene lost 3 bases and the J gene lost 6 bases, with 12 bases spanning the gap. Germline CDR1 SGHTA, CDR2 FQGNSA. CDR3: CASSLGPVGNEQFF. The CDR3 nucleotides read TGTGCCAGCAGCTTGGGACCCGTCGGCAATGAGCAGTTCTTC.

The rearrangement links TRBV7-2 to TRBJ2-7; maybe TRBD2 (5 bases). The V end lost 6 bases, the J end lost 4 bases, and 19 bases lay between the germline ends. The CDR3 spans 15 residues. The germline CDR1 and CDR2 sequences are SGHTA and FQGNSA. The CDR3 sequence is CASSPQKVPGYEQYF. The CDR3 DNA follows: TGTGCCAGCAGTCCTCAAAAAGTCCCGGGGTACGAGCAGTACTTC.

J is TRBJ2-1 and V is TRBV9; maybe TRBD2 (6 bases). V lost 2 bases to trimming and J lost 7 bases, with 13 bases between them. This CDR3 region has 14 residues. Per the germline V gene, CDR1 is SGDLS and CDR2 is YYNGEE. CDR3 sequence: CASSVTSRVNEQFF. The CDR3 nucleotides are TGTGCCAGCAGCGTCACTAGCAGGGTAAATGAGCAGTTCTTC. The whole variable domain, remainder taken from reference TRBV9 and TRBJ2-1, is DSGVTQTPKHLITATGQRVTLRCSPRSGDLSVYWYQQSLDQGLQFLIQYYNGEERAKGNILERFSAQQFPDLHSELNLSSLELGDSALYFCASSVTSRVNEQFFGPGTRLTVL.

This clonotype has just a few counts. The chain joins TRBV7-2 to TRBJ2-1; TRBD2 agrees at 10 bases. Per the germline V gene, CDR1 is SGHTA and CDR2 is FQGNSA. V lost 1 base, J lost 10 bases, and 10 bases stayed unmatched. The CDR3 covers 16 residues. CDR3 DNA sequence: TGTGCCAGCAGCTTAGAAATTGCTAGCGGGGGACCAGAGCAGTTCTTC. This codes for CASSLEIASGGPEQFF.

The chain has TRBV20-1 and TRBJ2-3, with TRBD2 as a possible D gene (5 bases). This CDR3 comprises 15 residues. V lost 6 bases and J lost 4, with 20 bases in between. Germline CDR1 reads DFQATT; CDR2 reads SNEGSKA (reference sequence). The CDR3 region is CSALTSLARPDTQYF. CDR3 in DNA: TGCAGTGCCCTAACGAGTTTAGCGAGGCCAGATACGCAGTATTTT.

J is TRBJ1-4 and V is TRBV20-1; 9 bases match TRBD1. The V and J ends lost 6 bases and 0 bases, in that order; junction bases with no gene match: 5. This CDR3 comprises 15 residues. CDR1 DFQATT and CDR2 SNEGSKA come from the germline V gene (reference sequence). The CDR3 region is CSAPDRGTTNEKLFF. CDR3 nucleotides: TGCAGTGCCCCGGACAGGGGAACAACTAATGAAAAACTGTTTTTT.

The rearrangement links TRBV20-1 to TRBJ1-1, with no clear D. Trimming cost V 5 bases and J 0 bases, with 13 bases left between them. The CDR3 is made up of 14 amino acids. The germline CDR1 and CDR2 sequences are DFQATT and SNEGSKA (reference sequence). The CDR3 DNA reads as TGCAGTGCTCGTTCATTTATCATGAACACTGAAGCTTTCTTT. Translation: CSARSFIMNTEAFF.

The chain links TRBV6-2 or TRBV6-3 to TRBJ2-1; a possible D gene is TRBD2 (6 bases). Germline CDR1 is MNHEY and CDR2 is SVGEGT. V lost 6 bases and J lost 9, with 24 bases in between. This CDR3 has 16 amino acids. CDR3 nucleotides: TGTGCCAGCAGGCCCACCGGGGCCACCGGGAGCGGTGAGCAGTTCTTC. Residues: CASRPTGATGSGEQFF.

The count of this clonotype is one. This chain links TRBV7-2 with TRBJ1-5; TRBD1 is a possible D gene (5 bases). Trimming removed 2 bases at V and 4 bases at J, with 12 bases between. The CDR3 runs to 15 residues. Germline CDR1 reads SGHTA; CDR2 reads FQGNSA. Here the CDR3 DNA reads TGTGCCAGCAGCTTAAAAGGGGTAGGGAATCAGCCCCAGCATTTT. It yields the protein CASSLKGVGNQPQHF.

This clonotype was counted only a few times. This chain links TRBV29-1 with TRBJ1-2; D not certain. Deletions cut 0 bases from V and 4 bases from J, with 9 bases between. CDR1 and CDR2 (germline): SQVTM, ANQGSEA. The CDR3 consists of 13 residues. CDR3 nucleotide sequence: TGCAGCGTTGAAGATTTCGACGGCTATGGCTACACCTTC. Translating it yields CSVEDFDGYGYTF.

This clonotype appeared a few times. CDR3 loop: CASSLGQTSDTQYF. In DNA, the CDR3 is TGTGCCAGCAGCTTAGGCCAAACGTCAGATACGCAGTATTTT. The V and J genes are TRBV7-2 and TRBJ2-3, with D unresolved. Trimming removed 1 base from V and 4 bases from J, with 9 bases in between. Germline V lookup: CDR1 SGHTA, CDR2 FQGNSA. This CDR3 has 14 amino acids.

This clonotype has only a few counts. In DNA, the CDR3 is TGTGCCAGCTCACCAATCCTAGGCACGGGGATCAATGAGCAGTTCTTC. This translates into CASSPILGTGINEQFF. The chain combines TRBV18 with TRBJ2-1; a weak D match, TRBD2 (5 bases). CDR3 length: 16 amino acids. Germline CDR1 KGHSH, CDR2 LQKENI. Trimming shortened V by 2 bases and J by 6 bases, and 17 bases separated the two germline ends.

The rearrangement joins TRBV7-2 to TRBJ1-5, with a possible D match to TRBD1 (6 bases). Between the trimmed V and J ends, which lost 7 bases and 0 bases, there was a span of 10 bases. The CDR3 is made up of 14 amino acids. CDR1 is SGHTA, CDR2 FQGNSA, per germline. The CDR3 bases are TGTGCCAGCACCACAGGGATTAGCAATCAGCCCCAGCATTTT. It yields the protein CASTTGISNQPQHF.

This clonotype was observed a handful of times. This chain uses TRBV20-1 with TRBJ2-3; TRBD1 matches 7 bases. The CDR3 is 16 residues long. The junction had 6 bases not matched to a gene; V was cut back by 0 bases and J by 0 bases. CDR1 and CDR2 (germline): DFQATT, SNEGSKA (reference sequence). CDR3 protein: CSARDLRGYSTDTQYF. CDR3 in DNA: TGCAGTGCTAGAGATCTCAGGGGGTATAGCACAGATACGCAGTATTTT.

This clonotype has just a few counts. As DNA, the CDR3 is TGTGCCAGCAGCGTATGGGGTGGGGAGACCCAGTACTTC. Protein product: CASSVWGGETQYF. This chain uses TRBV9 with TRBJ2-5; no firm D call. V gave up 1 base and J gave up 5 bases, with 9 bases separating them. The CDR3 is made up of 13 amino acids. The germline V gene has CDR1 SGDLS and CDR2 YYNGEE.

This clonotype has more than one count but fewer than ten. The genes are TRBV12-3 or TRBV12-4 and TRBJ1-2, with D perhaps matching TRBD1 (5 bases). The CDR3 has 15 amino acids. V gave up 0 bases and J gave up 4 bases, with 12 bases separating them. The CDR3: CASSLAGVLGYGYTF. The CDR3 DNA is TGTGCCAGCAGTTTAGCGGGGGTCTTAGGCTATGGCTACACCTTC.

This clonotype was detected only a few times. The CDR3 sequence is CSVVAGRNSYEQYF. In DNA, the CDR3 is TGCAGCGTTGTAGCGGGGAGGAACTCCTACGAGCAGTACTTC. The chain is built from TRBV29-1 and TRBJ2-7; TRBD2 agrees at 8 bases. This CDR3 spans 14 amino acids. V dropped 4 bases and J dropped 0; count of bases not matched to a gene: 5. The germline V gene has CDR1 SQVTM and CDR2 ANQGSEA.

The rearrangement joins TRBV7-3 to TRBJ2-5; D gene unclear. Germline CDR1 SGHTA, CDR2 FQGTGA. Trimming left V 1 base short and J 5 bases short, with 11 bases between. This CDR3 region has 14 residues. The CDR3 DNA sequence: TGTGCCAGCAGCTTAAAAGAAGCTCTTGAGACCCAGTACTTC. Its translation is CASSLKEALETQYF.

The rearrangement joins TRBV12-3 or TRBV12-4 to TRBJ1-1, with 7 bases fitting TRBD1. The ends lost 6 bases at V and 2 bases at J; junction bases unmatched: 12. This CDR3 spans 16 amino acids. For the CDR3, the DNA is TGTGCCAGCAGCAGACAGGGCCAGGCTTTTAACACTGAAGCTTTCTTT. Protein sequence: CASSRQGQAFNTEAFF.

This clonotype appeared a single time. The chain joins TRBV7-2 to TRBJ1-3, with D perhaps TRBD1 (6 bases). CDR1 is SGHTA, CDR2 FQGNSA, per germline. This CDR3 spans 16 amino acids. Trimming removed 2 bases at V and 4 bases at J, with 15 bases between. CDR3: CASSLFRGRSGNTIYF. In DNA form, the CDR3 reads TGTGCCAGCAGCTTATTCCGGGGGCGGTCGGGAAACACCATATATTTT.

This clonotype showed up just a few times. The chain carries TRBV5-1 and TRBJ1-2; 8 bases match TRBD1. This CDR3 has 14 residues. The germline V gene encodes CDR1 SGHRS and CDR2 YFSETQ. The junction had 9 bases not matched to a gene; V was cut back by 4 bases and J by 7 bases. The CDR3 sequence: CASSVSGTGIGYTF. The CDR3 nucleotides are TGCGCCAGCAGCGTTTCCGGGACAGGTATTGGCTACACCTTC.

The chain combines TRBV4-3 with TRBJ2-7; TRBD2 aligns across 7 bases. V gave up 2 bases and J gave up 5 bases; unmatched junction bases: 12. CDR1 is LGHNA, CDR2 YSLEER, per germline. The CDR3 length is 16 residues. CDR3 DNA sequence: TGCGCCAGCAGCCAATTGGGCGGGAGAGTAGGCAACGAGCAGTACTTC. Protein product: CASSQLGGRVGNEQYF.

The genes are TRBV9 and TRBJ2-3; perhaps TRBD2 as D (6 bases). The germline gives CDR1 SGDLS, CDR2 YYNGEE. V dropped 0 bases and J dropped 6 bases, with 17 bases sitting between them. The CDR3 runs to 16 residues. CDR3 residues: CASSVGGGTRGDTQYF. DNA of the CDR3: TGTGCCAGCAGCGTAGGAGGCGGGACCCGTGGGGATACGCAGTATTTT.

This clonotype was observed a few times. V usage is TRBV11-2 and J usage is TRBJ2-1; 8 bases align to TRBD1. This CDR3 contains 13 residues. Germline V gene sequence: CDR1 SGHAT, CDR2 FQNNGV. Unmatched junction bases numbered 5, after V lost 1 base and J lost 12 bases. The CDR3 bases are TGTGCCAGCAGCTTAGGGCAGGGGGCAGGGCAGTTCTTC. The encoded protein is CASSLGQGAGQFF.

This clonotype turned up a few times. This rearrangement joins TRBV3-1 to TRBJ1-1; the D gene is possibly TRBD1 (5 bases). Trimming removed 0 bases at V and 8 bases at J, with 19 bases between. The CDR3 is 16 residues long. The germline CDR1 and CDR2 sequences are LGHDT and YNNKEL (reference sequence). The DNA for the CDR3 is TGTGCCAGCAGCCAAGATCCCGACAGAGTCTTTGGGGAAGCTTTCTTT. It specifies CASSQDPDRVFGEAFF.

The V and J genes are TRBV4-3 and TRBJ1-2; D might be TRBD1 (5 bases). The germline V gene has CDR1 LGHNA and CDR2 YSLEER. Trimming stripped 4 bases from V and 8 bases from J, with 11 bases between. The CDR3 runs to 12 residues. In nucleotides, the CDR3 is TGCGCCAGCAGCCCTCCCGAGGGGGGCTACACCTTC. Protein product: CASSPPEGGYTF.

Concerning this clonotype: Given a much more abundant clone one base away, this may be a read error. The chain links TRBV6-5 to TRBJ2-2; D gene ambiguous. The V gene lost 7 bases and the J gene lost 7 bases, with 10 bases spanning the gap. The length of the CDR3 is 12 residues. Per germline, CDR1 MNHEY and CDR2 SVGAGI. The CDR3 DNA follows: TGTGCCAGCAACCCACGCGGCGGGGAGCTGTTTTTT. Protein product: CASNPRGGELFF.

In its sample, this clonotype was seen a few times. The chain combines TRBV29-1 with TRBJ2-1, with a possible D match to TRBD1 (6 bases). The germline V gene has CDR1 SQVTM and CDR2 ANQGSEA. This CDR3 is 13 amino acids long. Between the trimmed V and J ends, which lost 7 bases and 0 bases, there was a span of 10 bases. The CDR3 sequence is CSGRGSSYNEQFF. The DNA of the CDR3 is TGCAGCGGCAGGGGCAGCTCCTACAATGAGCAGTTCTTC.

In regard to this clonotype: Relative to the germline gene, one junction end is altered; a read error may explain this. The gene calls are TRBV5-1 and TRBJ2-1; 12 positions agree with TRBD2. The CDR3 runs to 15 residues. The germline CDR1 and CDR2 sequences are SGHRS and YFSETQ. This CDR3 is CASSRTSGAYSEQFF. Written as DNA, the CDR3 is TGCGCCAGCAGCAGGACTAGCGGGGCTTACAGTGAGCAGTTCTTC.